The clone carrying this T cell receptor beta chain was picked up a small number of times. Its antigen is undetermined. A second PCR of roughly 7 to 11 cycles used a sample-barcoded 5' primer and a J-beta primer mix. Template switching added a 12-random-nucleotide identifier to every cDNA molecule. Each CDR3 protein is one row after TCRdb ran MiXCR on the 5' RACE reads. Of fewer than 650,000 distinct CDR3 sequences in the sample, about 27% were seen once. Total RNA was isolated from each sample in quantities of at least 5 micrograms. The CDR3 sequence is 14 residues long. Trimming stripped 7 bases from V and 1 base from J, with 14 bases between. The V gene's germline CDR1 is MNHNY and CDR2 SVGAGI (reference sequence). The sample belongs to a study of blood T cells in healthy people across ages. Findings and limits, study-wide: Significant beta diversity loss was already apparent by age approximately 38, declining roughly linearly.

These data are also associated with another study on T cells of mothers and their children. From that study: Thymic selection, a shaping force on TCR recombination output, acts similarly in related and unrelated pairs.

This TCR was sampled from a boy aged 2-15 years in good health. Sample: blood. The J gene is TRBJ2-7, the V gene TRBV6-6; tentative D call: TRBD2 (6 bases). This CDR3 reads CASTLGGKSYEQYF. The CDR3 DNA sequence: TGTGCCAGCACCCTCGGGGGAAAGTCCTACGAGCAGTACTTC.